The rows below give T cell receptor beta chains drawn from one sample of a study of blood T cell repertoires in COVID-19. Measured with immunoSEQ multiplex PCR; TCRdb has only the in-frame clones, and not every one. The sample carries 250,000 or so clones, 70% to 90% recorded once. Material: PBMCs or T cells enriched from blood (not recorded which). The receptors shown here come from a woman in her forties or fifties who had recovered from COVID-19. CDR3s include the opening cysteine and the closing phenylalanine or tryptophan. Fields, in order: J gene, CDR3 length, V gene, CDR3 protein.

j_call: TRBJ2-3
cdr3_length: 18
v_call: TRBV24-1
cdr3_aa: CATSDPSTGTSGADTQYF

j_call: TRBJ2-7
cdr3_length: 13
v_call: TRBV6-5
cdr3_aa: CASTRDPSYEQYF

j_call: TRBJ2-7
cdr3_length: 13
v_call: TRBV7-9
cdr3_aa: CASSARTSYEQYF

j_call: TRBJ2-1
cdr3_length: 16
v_call: TRBV24-1
cdr3_aa: CATSDFSGSMGNEQFF

j_call: TRBJ2-1
cdr3_length: 16
v_call: TRBV7-2
cdr3_aa: CASSSNRLAAGNEQFF

j_call: TRBJ1-2
cdr3_length: 15
v_call: TRBV27
cdr3_aa: CASSRSGHPNYGYTF

j_call: TRBJ2-7
cdr3_length: 16
v_call: TRBV7-2
cdr3_aa: CASSSAGLAGFYEQYF

j_call: TRBJ2-1
cdr3_length: 12
v_call: TRBV28
cdr3_aa: CAGRLAGRRMVF

j_call: TRBJ2-2
cdr3_length: 12
v_call: TRBV5-1
cdr3_aa: CASSPELGELFF

j_call: TRBJ2-7
cdr3_length: 17
v_call: TRBV28
cdr3_aa: CASSLSLSMRQHYEQYF

j_call: TRBJ2-1
cdr3_length: 13
v_call: TRBV5-6
cdr3_aa: CASATIGAIEQFF

j_call: TRBJ1-5
cdr3_length: 12
v_call: TRBV19
cdr3_aa: CASTRGYQPQHF

j_call: TRBJ2-5
cdr3_length: 14
v_call: TRBV9
cdr3_aa: CASSVQGGRETQYF

j_call: TRBJ2-1
cdr3_length: 15
v_call: TRBV7-6
cdr3_aa: CASSPTSGSNYEQFF

j_call: TRBJ1-2
cdr3_length: 14
v_call: TRBV28
cdr3_aa: CASSLVGGYYGYTF

j_call: TRBJ1-5
cdr3_length: 13
v_call: TRBV29-1
cdr3_aa: CSVEIDSNQPQHF

j_call: TRBJ1-2
cdr3_length: 14
v_call: TRBV9
cdr3_aa: CASSVGGGEAGYTF